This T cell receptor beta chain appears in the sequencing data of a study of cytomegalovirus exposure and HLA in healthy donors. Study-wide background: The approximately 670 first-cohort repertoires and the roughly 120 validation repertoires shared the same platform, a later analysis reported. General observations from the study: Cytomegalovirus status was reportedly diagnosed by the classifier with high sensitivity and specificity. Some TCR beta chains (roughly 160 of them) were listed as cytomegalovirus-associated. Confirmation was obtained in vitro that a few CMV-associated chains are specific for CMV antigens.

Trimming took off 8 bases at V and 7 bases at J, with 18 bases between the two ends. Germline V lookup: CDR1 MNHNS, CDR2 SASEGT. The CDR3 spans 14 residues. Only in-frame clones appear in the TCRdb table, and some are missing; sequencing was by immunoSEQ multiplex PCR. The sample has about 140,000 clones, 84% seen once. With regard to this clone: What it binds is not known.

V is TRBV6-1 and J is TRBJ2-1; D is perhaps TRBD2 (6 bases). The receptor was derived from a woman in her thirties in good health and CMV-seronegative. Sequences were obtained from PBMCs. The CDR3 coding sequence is TGTGCCAGCCAATCCCCCGGGGGAAATAATGAGCAGTTCTTC. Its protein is CASQSPGGNNEQFF.